This TCR beta chain was obtained from a study of Ad26.COV2.S vaccination and SARS-CoV-2 variants. At the level of the study: Intramuscular Ad26.COV2.S at 5x10^10 or 1x10^11 viral particles. Study observations and caveats: Those who received the vaccine showed greater spike-specific TCR breadth than those given placebo.

Treatment specified: some 19 received Ad26.COV2.S at low or high dose, single or two shots; about five received placebo; per-sample allocation not given. Vaccine and placebo recipients were sampled on day 63 after the first injection. Expression of Wuhan-strain SARS-CoV-2 spike came from the Ad26 vector that formed the vaccine. Libraries were prepared by immunoSEQ multiplex PCR; TCRdb keeps only in-frame clonotypes and omits some of them. The sample lists about 350,000 clones, about 88% occurring once. Note on this clone: The antigen is undetermined.

The origin of this receptor is a person between 18 and 60 years old who received the Ad26.COV2.S COVID-19 vaccine or a placebo. Sequencing was performed on peripheral blood, taken in a trial of Ad26.COV2.S vaccine versus placebo.

The CDR3 protein is CASSQGGGYLRQYF. The CDR3 DNA reads TGTGCCAGCAGCCAAGGAGGTGGCTACCTACGGCAGTACTTC. This chain joins TRBV3-1 (or the pseudogene TRBV3-2) and TRBJ2-7; D not certain. Trimming left V 1 base short and J 9 bases short, with 16 bases between. CDR3 length: 14 residues. Germline values: CDR1 LGHDT, CDR2 YNNKEL (reference sequence).